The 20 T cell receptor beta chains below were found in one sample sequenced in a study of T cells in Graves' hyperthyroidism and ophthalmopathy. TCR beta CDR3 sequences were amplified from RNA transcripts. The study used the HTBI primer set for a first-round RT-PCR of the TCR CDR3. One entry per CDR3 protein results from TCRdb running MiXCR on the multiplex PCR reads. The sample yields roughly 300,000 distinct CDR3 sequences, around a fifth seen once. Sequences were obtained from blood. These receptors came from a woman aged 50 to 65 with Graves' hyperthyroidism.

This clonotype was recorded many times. In DNA, the CDR3 is TGCAGTGCGGAGGCCCGTGGGGGCTACACCTTC. Protein sequence: CSAEARGGYTF. The V and J genes are TRBV20-1 and TRBJ1-2; D remains unclear. Trimming took 6 bases from V and 8 from J, leaving 13 bases between them. Germline V gene lookup returns CDR1 DFQATT and CDR2 SNEGSKA (reference sequence). The length of the CDR3 is 11 residues.

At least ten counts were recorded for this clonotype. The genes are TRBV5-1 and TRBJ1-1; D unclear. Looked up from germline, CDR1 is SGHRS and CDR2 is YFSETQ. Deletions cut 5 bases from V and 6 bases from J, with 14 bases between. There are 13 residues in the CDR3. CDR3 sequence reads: CASSQPGIPEAFF. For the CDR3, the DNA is TGCGCCAGCAGTCAACCCGGGATTCCTGAAGCTTTCTTT.

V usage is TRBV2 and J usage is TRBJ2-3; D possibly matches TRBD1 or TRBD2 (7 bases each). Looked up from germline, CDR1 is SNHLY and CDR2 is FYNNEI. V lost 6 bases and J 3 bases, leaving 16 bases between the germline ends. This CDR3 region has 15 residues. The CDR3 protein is CASSRGGQMTDTQYF. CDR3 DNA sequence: TGTGCCAGCAGCAGGGGGGGGCAAATGACAGATACGCAGTATTTT.

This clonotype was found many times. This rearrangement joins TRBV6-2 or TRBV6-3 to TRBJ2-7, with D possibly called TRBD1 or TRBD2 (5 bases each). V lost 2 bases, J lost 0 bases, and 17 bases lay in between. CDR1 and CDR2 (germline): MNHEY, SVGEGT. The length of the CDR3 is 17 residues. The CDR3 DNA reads TGTGCCAGCAGTTACAGGGGAGTCACCGGGCGCTCCTACGAGCAGTACTTC. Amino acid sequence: CASSYRGVTGRSYEQYF.

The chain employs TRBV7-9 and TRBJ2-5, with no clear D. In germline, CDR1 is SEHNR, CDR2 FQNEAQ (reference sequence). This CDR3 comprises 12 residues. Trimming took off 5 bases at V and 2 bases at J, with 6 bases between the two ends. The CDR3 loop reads CASSQPQETQYF. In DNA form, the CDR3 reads TGTGCCAGCAGCCAACCTCAAGAGACCCAGTACTTC.

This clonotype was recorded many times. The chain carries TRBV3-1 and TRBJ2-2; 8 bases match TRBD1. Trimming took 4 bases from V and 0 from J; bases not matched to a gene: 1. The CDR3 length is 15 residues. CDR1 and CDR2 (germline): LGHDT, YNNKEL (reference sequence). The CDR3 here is CASSLQGANTGELFF. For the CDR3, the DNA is TGTGCCAGCAGCCTACAGGGGGCGAACACCGGGGAGCTGTTTTTT.

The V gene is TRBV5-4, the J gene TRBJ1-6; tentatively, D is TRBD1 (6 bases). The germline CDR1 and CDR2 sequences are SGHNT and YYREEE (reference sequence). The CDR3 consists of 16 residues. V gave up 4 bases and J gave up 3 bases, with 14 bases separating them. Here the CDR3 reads CASSPGMTGYNSPLHF. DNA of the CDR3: TGTGCCAGCAGCCCCGGGATGACAGGCTATAATTCACCCCTCCACTTT.

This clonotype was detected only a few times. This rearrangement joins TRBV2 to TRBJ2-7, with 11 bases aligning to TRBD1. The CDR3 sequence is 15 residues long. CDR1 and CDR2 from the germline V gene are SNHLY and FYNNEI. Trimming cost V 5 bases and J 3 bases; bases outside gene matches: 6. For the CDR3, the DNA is TGTGCCAGCAGTCCCCGGGACAGGGGGTTCTACGAGCAGTACTTC. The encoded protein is CASSPRDRGFYEQYF. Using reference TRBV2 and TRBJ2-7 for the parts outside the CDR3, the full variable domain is EPEVTQTPSHQVTQMGQEVILRCVPISNHLYFYWYRQILGQKVEFLVSFYNNEISEKSEIFDDQFSVERPDGSNFTLKIRSTKLEDSAMYFCASSPRDRGFYEQYFGPGTRLTVT.

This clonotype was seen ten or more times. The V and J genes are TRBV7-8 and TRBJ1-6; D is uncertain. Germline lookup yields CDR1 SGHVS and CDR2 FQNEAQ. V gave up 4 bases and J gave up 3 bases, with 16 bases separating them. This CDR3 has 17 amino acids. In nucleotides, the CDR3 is TGTGCCAGCAGCTCCTCCCGGGTCCAAAACTATAATTCACCCCTCCACTTT. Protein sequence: CASSSSRVQNYNSPLHF.

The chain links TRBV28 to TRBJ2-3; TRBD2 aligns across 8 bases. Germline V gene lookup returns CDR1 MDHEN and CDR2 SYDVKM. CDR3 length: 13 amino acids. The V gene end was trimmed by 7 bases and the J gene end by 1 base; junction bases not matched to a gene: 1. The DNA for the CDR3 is TGTGCCAGCATGACTAGCGGCACAGATACGCAGTATTTT. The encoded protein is CASMTSGTDTQYF.

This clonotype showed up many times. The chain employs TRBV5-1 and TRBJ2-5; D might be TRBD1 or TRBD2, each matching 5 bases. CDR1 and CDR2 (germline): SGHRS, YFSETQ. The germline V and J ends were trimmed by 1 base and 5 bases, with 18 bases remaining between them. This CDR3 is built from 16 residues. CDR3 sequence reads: CASSLKGPMGEETQYF. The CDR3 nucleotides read TGCGCCAGCAGCTTGAAGGGCCCAATGGGGGAGGAGACCCAGTACTTC.

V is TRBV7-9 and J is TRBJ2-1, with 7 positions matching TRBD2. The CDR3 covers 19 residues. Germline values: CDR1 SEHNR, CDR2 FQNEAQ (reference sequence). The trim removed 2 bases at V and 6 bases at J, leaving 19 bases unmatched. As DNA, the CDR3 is TGTGCCAGCAGCTTAAACAGGTTGGGACTGCGGGAGTATCCCAATGAGCAGTTCTTC. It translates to CASSLNRLGLREYPNEQFF.

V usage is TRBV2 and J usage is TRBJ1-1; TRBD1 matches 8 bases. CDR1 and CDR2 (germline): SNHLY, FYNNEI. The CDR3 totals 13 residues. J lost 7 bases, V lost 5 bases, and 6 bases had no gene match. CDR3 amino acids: CASSRTGKVEAFF. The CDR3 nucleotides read TGTGCCAGCAGTCGGACAGGGAAGGTTGAAGCTTTCTTT.

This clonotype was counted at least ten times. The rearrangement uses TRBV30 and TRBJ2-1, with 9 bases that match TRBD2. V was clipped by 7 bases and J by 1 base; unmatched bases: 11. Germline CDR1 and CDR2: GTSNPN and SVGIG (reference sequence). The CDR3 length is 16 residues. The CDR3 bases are TGTGCCTCTTTACTGGCGGGAGGGCGGTCCTACAATGAGCAGTTCTTC. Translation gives CASLLAGGRSYNEQFF.

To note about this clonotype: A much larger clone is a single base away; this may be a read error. The CDR3 sequence: CASSQWGEKLLF. CDR3 sequence (DNA): TGTGCCAGCAGCCAATGGGGGGAAAAACTGCTTTTT. The V gene is TRBV3-1, the J gene TRBJ1-4, with a tentative D call TRBD1 (5 bases). This CDR3 spans 12 amino acids. The germline gives CDR1 LGHDT, CDR2 YNNKEL (reference sequence).

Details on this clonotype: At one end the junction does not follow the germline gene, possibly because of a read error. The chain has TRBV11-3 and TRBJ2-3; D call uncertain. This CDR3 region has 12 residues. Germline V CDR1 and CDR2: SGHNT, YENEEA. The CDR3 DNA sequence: TGTGCCAGCAGCTTATACACAGATATGCAGTATTTT. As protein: CASSLYTDMQYF.

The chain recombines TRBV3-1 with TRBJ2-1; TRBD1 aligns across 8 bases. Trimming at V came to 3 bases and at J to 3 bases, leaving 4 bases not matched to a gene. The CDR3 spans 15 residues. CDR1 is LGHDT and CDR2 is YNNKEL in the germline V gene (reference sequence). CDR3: CASSHSGGGYNEQFF. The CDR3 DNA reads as TGTGCCAGCAGCCATTCAGGGGGCGGCTACAATGAGCAGTTCTTC.

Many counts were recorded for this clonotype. The CDR3: CASSYAKRQGGNQPQHF. Here the CDR3 DNA reads TGTGCCAGCAGTTACGCCAAACGACAGGGTGGCAATCAGCCCCAGCATTTT. The V call is TRBV6-2 or TRBV6-3, the J call TRBJ1-5, with 7 bases lining up with TRBD1. Germline V gene lookup returns CDR1 MNHEY and CDR2 SVGEGT. This CDR3 contains 17 residues. J was trimmed by 2 bases and V by 2 bases; bases with no gene match: 9.

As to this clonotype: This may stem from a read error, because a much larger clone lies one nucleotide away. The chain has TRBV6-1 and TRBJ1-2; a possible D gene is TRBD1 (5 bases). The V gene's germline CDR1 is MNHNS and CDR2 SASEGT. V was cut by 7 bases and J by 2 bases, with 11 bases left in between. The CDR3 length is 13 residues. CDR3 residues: CASTTDINYGYTF. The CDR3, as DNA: TGTGCCAGCACTACGGACATAAACTATGGCTACACCTTC.

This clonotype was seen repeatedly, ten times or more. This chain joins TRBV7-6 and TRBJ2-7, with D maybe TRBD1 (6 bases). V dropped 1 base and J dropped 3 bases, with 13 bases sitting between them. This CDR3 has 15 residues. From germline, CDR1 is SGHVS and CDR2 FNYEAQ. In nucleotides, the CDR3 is TGTGCCAGCAGCTTAGGTACTGGACAGAACTACGAGCAGTACTTC. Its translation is CASSLGTGQNYEQYF.